This T cell receptor (beta chain) was sequenced during a study of response to subunit inactivated influenza vaccine. Whole-study findings and limits: Few additional T cells are recruited per seasonal influenza vaccination, authors suggested.

TCRdb recomputed calls from the RT-PCR reads with MiXCR, one row per CDR3 protein. The table includes approximately 160,000 distinct CDR3 sequences, around a tenth detected once. The germline V and J ends were trimmed by 5 bases and 1 base, with 9 bases remaining between them. The CDR3 runs to 13 residues. Germline loops: CDR1 DFQATT, CDR2 SNEGSKA (reference sequence). This clonotype was found a few times. What it binds is not known. This chain joins TRBV20-1 and TRBJ1-5; D not resolved. The material sequenced was CD8+ T cells sorted from PBMCs, taken around 2 years after vaccination. This receptor was identified in a man between 50 and 75 years old who received an inactivated influenza vaccine. CDR3: CSAHDWSNQPQHF. The CDR3 DNA follows: TGCAGTGCTCATGACTGGAGCAATCAGCCCCAGCATTTT.